One TCR beta chain is described in this entry. The clone's antigen remains unknown. One base away there is no much larger clone; base qualities are not given. Each collaborating institution followed its own protocols to collect whole blood in K2EDTA tubes. Collaborator samples were shipped for TCRbeta analysis as frozen whole blood, isolated PBMCs, or DNA extracted from either sample type. Looking up the germline V gene yields CDR1 SGHAT and CDR2 FQNNGV. V trim: 5 bases; J trim: 2 bases; unmatched bases: 7. The CDR3, from cysteine to phenylalanine, totals 16 residues. Only the CDR3 portion is preserved as DNA: 48 bases, with reading frame beginning at the first base. The sample comes from a study of blood T cell repertoires in COVID-19 (dated by TCRdb to 2018 to 2021). Some background on the complete study: Collaborator samples came from the United States, Italy and Spain and covered acute and convalescent phases of COVID-19. The samples were drawn from two sources: the first 160 participants of the ongoing ImmuneRACE study, and 1,000 to 1,500 subjects contributed by 6 global collaborators. The dataset comprised deeply sampled blood TCRbeta repertoires from subjects exposed to, actively infected with, or recovered from COVID-19. The material from the prospective study consisted of cDNA or gDNA derived from T cells, B-cell-depleted T cells, or PBMCs. The repertoires were made available in a free public database intended to serve as a resource for research on the immune response to SARS-CoV-2. Where available, HLA class I and class II types were obtained from metadata supplied by the sample provider rather than from assay-based typing. Nearly every sample came with metadata listing a de-identified subject ID, COVID-19 status, age in years and sex. The investigation overall reported the following: Clinical and demographic metadata were provided uncurated, with the amount varying by source and participant.

TCRbeta CDR3 regions were amplified from genomic DNA by means of the immunoSEQ Assay, a bias-controlled multiplex PCR. Concerning the study's data processing: Within the assay, amplification of reference gene primers was used to estimate how many nucleated cells each sample contained. To quantify the absolute abundance of each unique TCRbeta CDR3 rearrangement, sequence reads were collapsed and filtered. For each sample, productive Simpson clonality was calculated as the square root of Simpson's diversity index over productive rearrangements. This immuneACCESS table, as held by TCRdb, lists in-frame sequences with V and J called but not all clones. Of the missing ones, under half trace to an unresolved V gene in checked studies; the others have no known cause. That table gives V, J and clone size, and the DNA gave D and trimming. The sample data list tens of thousands of clones, and approximately 90% of these were observed just once. The ten largest clones capture roughly 1.4% of the sample.

The sequence is built from TRBV11-2 and TRBJ2-1, with 9 bases aligning to TRBD2. Sample: peripheral blood. The clonotype originates from a man in his sixties with acute or convalescent COVID-19. The CDR3 here reads CASSPSSGIPYNEQFF. The DNA is as follows: TGTGCCAGCAGCCCCTCTAGCGGGATCCCCTACAATGAGCAGTTCTTC.